The 20 T cell receptor beta chains below were found in one sample sequenced in a study of blood T cells in healthy people across ages (dated by TCRdb to between 2015 and 2017). The library was produced with 5' RACE. Sequencing was carried out with an Illumina HiSeq 2500. A second PCR of about 7 to 12 cycles was run with a J-beta primer mix and a sample-barcoded 5' primer. TCRdb handled the public reads itself, with Q25 trimming in fastp and clone calling in MiXCR, and kept productive beta chains. Rows merge per CDR3 protein into single entries with the most common DNA and genes. This sample is represented by hundreds of thousands of distinct CDR3 sequences; about a third of them were singletons. The biggest ten clones account for approximately 15% of the sample. Sequencing was carried out using blood. These receptors were collected from an elderly woman in good health. Donor details come from another sample of the same person, matched by shared clones.

Many counts were recorded for this clonotype. CDR3 sequence reads: CASSGDQLGYTF. As DNA, the CDR3 is TGCGCCAGCAGTGGGGATCAGCTCGGCTACACCTTC. V usage is TRBV5-1 and J usage is TRBJ1-2; D ambiguous. V lost 5 bases and J lost 8, with 13 bases in between. Germline V gene lookup returns CDR1 SGHRS and CDR2 YFSETQ. This CDR3 is 12 amino acids long.

Note on this clonotype: A read error is possible here, since a much larger clone lies one base away. The rearrangement joins TRBV6-5 to TRBJ2-2, with 8 positions matching TRBD2. There are 15 residues in the CDR3. Germline V gene lookup returns CDR1 MNHEY and CDR2 SVGAGI. CDR3 amino acids: CAGSYSGGVTGELFF. The CDR3 DNA sequence: TGTGCCGGCAGTTACTCGGGGGGGGTAACCGGGGAGCTGTTTTTT.

This CDR3 is CASSWQRALDTQYF. CDR3 nucleotide sequence: TGTGCCAGCAGTTGGCAGCGGGCATTAGATACGCAGTATTTT. This chain uses TRBV6-5 with TRBJ2-3; D is perhaps TRBD2 (6 bases). Looked up from germline, CDR1 is MNHEY and CDR2 is SVGAGI. Between the trimmed V and J ends, which lost 4 bases and 5 bases, there was a span of 13 bases. This CDR3 is 14 amino acids long.

With regard to this clonotype: One junction end disagrees with the germline gene, perhaps due to a read error. The chain links TRBV7-2 to TRBJ2-2; D uncertain. Germline-derived CDR1 and CDR2 are SGHTA and FQGNSA. This CDR3 region has 13 residues. The CDR3 region is CVSSLLSTGELFF. DNA for the CDR3: TGTGTCAGCAGCTTACTTAGCACCGGGGAGCTGTTTTTT.

This chain connects TRBV7-9 to TRBJ1-1; TRBD1 aligns across 7 bases. The CDR3 sequence is 16 residues long. Germline V gene lookup returns CDR1 SEHNR and CDR2 FQNEAQ (reference sequence). The V segment lost 1 base and the J segment 6 bases; nucleotides outside the gene matches: 11. The DNA for the CDR3 is TGTGCCAGCAGCTTAGAGGCAGGGGGTAATGGCGCTGAAGCTTTCTTT. Its protein is CASSLEAGGNGAEAFF.

This clonotype was observed at least ten times. V and J are TRBV9 and TRBJ2-7, with TRBD2 as a possible D gene (6 bases). This CDR3 has 15 amino acids. Germline CDR1 SGDLS, CDR2 YYNGEE. Trimming removed 3 bases from V and 3 bases from J, with 16 bases in between. The CDR3: CASSGGGGVGYEQYF. CDR3 sequence (DNA): TGTGCCAGCAGCGGCGGAGGCGGGGTGGGCTACGAGCAGTACTTC.

Concerning this clonotype itself: Germline is not matched at one junction end, which may reflect a read error. The V and J genes are TRBV20-1 and TRBJ1-2; maybe TRBD1 (6 bases). CDR3 length: 12 residues. Per germline, CDR1 DFQATT and CDR2 SNEGSKA (reference sequence). The CDR3 sequence is CSVLAAGDGHTF. CDR3 sequence (DNA): TGCAGTGTGTTGGCTGCAGGGGATGGCCACACCTTC.

In its sample, this clonotype was seen many times. This sequence may be a read error, since a much larger clone differs from it by one base. The chain carries TRBV6-2 or TRBV6-3 and TRBJ1-2; D gene uncertain. The CDR3 loop spans 11 amino acids. Germline CDR1 is MNHEY and CDR2 is SVGEGT. The CDR3 region has the DNA TGTTCCAGCACCGACGGCTATGGCTACACCTTC. This translates into CSSTDGYGYTF.

V usage is TRBV15 and J usage is TRBJ2-2, with D possibly being TRBD1 (6 bases). Trimming stripped 5 bases from V and 1 base from J, with 11 bases between. Germline V gene lookup returns CDR1 LNHNV and CDR2 YYDKDF (reference sequence). The CDR3 is made up of 15 amino acids. The CDR3 nucleotides are TGTGCCACCAGCCCAGGCAGGGGGAACACCGGGGAGCTGTTTTTT. As protein: CATSPGRGNTGELFF.

This clonotype was seen only once. A read error may be the cause here, since a much bigger clone is one base away. V is TRBV3-1 and J is TRBJ2-1; 10 bases align to TRBD2. The CDR3 spans 16 residues. Looked up from germline, CDR1 is LGHDT and CDR2 is YNNKEL (reference sequence). Here the CDR3 DNA reads TGTACCAGCAGCCACCGCTCGAGCGGGGGGGCCAATGAGCAGTTCTTC. It encodes CTSSHRSSGGANEQFF.

There are a few counts of this clonotype. The chain recombines TRBV6-6 with TRBJ1-1; possible D gene TRBD1, 5 bases. The CDR3 spans 15 residues. Per germline, CDR1 MNHNY and CDR2 SVGAGI (reference sequence). Trimming took 5 bases from V and 1 from J, leaving 14 bases between them. CDR3 sequence: CASSPRDGTNTEAFF. In nucleotides, the CDR3 is TGTGCCAGCAGTCCCCGGGACGGGACGAACACTGAAGCTTTCTTT.

The chain couples TRBV5-1 to TRBJ1-1; D call uncertain. Trimming removed 3 bases from V and 0 bases from J, with 9 bases in between. The CDR3 totals 14 residues. CDR1 SGHRS and CDR2 YFSETQ come from the germline V gene. DNA for the CDR3: TGCGCCAGCAGCTGGGAGGCCATGAACACTGAAGCTTTCTTT. Its translation is CASSWEAMNTEAFF.

The chain is built from TRBV4-3 and TRBJ2-1; 13 nucleotides match TRBD2. The CDR3 length is 18 residues. Per the germline V gene, CDR1 is LGHNA and CDR2 is YSLEER. V shed 6 bases and J 1 base; nucleotides not matched to a gene: 9. The CDR3 loop is CASSPRTSGGASYNEQFF. CDR3 in DNA: TGCGCCAGCAGTCCCCGGACTAGCGGGGGAGCTTCCTACAATGAGCAGTTCTTC.

The V gene is TRBV3-1, the J gene TRBJ2-2, with D tentatively TRBD2 (6 bases). In germline, CDR1 is LGHDT, CDR2 YNNKEL (reference sequence). Trimming removed 4 bases at V and 1 base at J, with 13 bases between. The CDR3 runs to 16 residues. The CDR3 nucleotides are TGTGCCAGCAGCCCCGGGGGTAGGAGGAACACCGGGGAGCTGTTTTTT. Translating gives CASSPGGRRNTGELFF.

This clonotype was seen many times. The V gene is TRBV6-2 or TRBV6-3, the J gene TRBJ2-7; maybe TRBD2 (6 bases). With 0 bases removed from V and 3 bases from J, the gap between germline ends came to 15 bases. There are 16 residues in the CDR3. The V gene's germline CDR1 is MNHEY and CDR2 SVGEGT. CDR3: CASSYSTGASIYEQYF. The CDR3 DNA reads as TGTGCCAGCAGTTACTCTACGGGAGCCAGCATCTACGAGCAGTACTTC.

This clonotype was seen a handful of times. The V call is TRBV7-2, the J call TRBJ2-7; unclear D gene. The DNA end is a closer match to TRBJ2-5, so the J assignment may be wrong. The germline CDR1 and CDR2 sequences are SGHTA and FQGNSA. The CDR3 extends over 12 amino acids. The CDR3 spells CASSGLKKTQYF. The CDR3 coding sequence is TGTGCCAGCAGCGGTCTTAAAAAGACCCAGTACTTC.

This chain links TRBV29-1 with TRBJ2-5, with D perhaps being TRBD1 or TRBD2 (5 bases each). Germline V lookup: CDR1 SQVTM, CDR2 ANQGSEA. This CDR3 comprises 13 residues. V lost 4 bases to trimming and J lost 7 bases, with 16 bases between them. The CDR3 reads CSVAGLQGRTQYF. Here the CDR3 DNA reads TGCAGCGTTGCTGGACTGCAGGGACGGACCCAGTACTTC.

The chain links TRBV7-8 to TRBJ2-3, with TRBD2 matching over 7 bases. Per the germline V gene, CDR1 is SGHVS and CDR2 is FQNEAQ. The CDR3 loop spans 18 amino acids. V was clipped by 5 bases and J by 1 base; unmatched bases: 15. The CDR3 protein is CASSPTRLALLRTDTQYF. CDR3 sequence (DNA): TGTGCCAGCAGCCCAACCCGACTAGCCCTTCTACGCACAGATACGCAGTATTTT. Full variable domain (remainder filled in from reference TRBV7-8 and TRBJ2-3): GAGVSQSPRYKVAKRGQDVALRCDPISGHVSLFWYQQALGQGPEFLTYFQNEAQLDKSGLPSDRFFAERPEGSVSTLKIQRTQQEDSAVYLCASSPTRLALLRTDTQYFGPGTRLTVL.

This clonotype was seen only a few times. The rearrangement links TRBV7-9 to TRBJ2-1; 10 nucleotides line up with TRBD2. This CDR3 comprises 15 residues. With V trimmed by 5 bases and J by 8 bases, 9 bases remained unmatched. Looked up from germline, CDR1 is SEHNR and CDR2 is FQNEAQ (reference sequence). DNA for the CDR3: TGTGCCAGCAGCCACATAGCGGGGGGTGGCGATGAGCAGTTCTTC. It is translated as CASSHIAGGGDEQFF.

The table lists this clonotype with many counts. The rearrangement uses TRBV2 and TRBJ1-4; D may be TRBD1 (5 bases). This CDR3 comprises 14 residues. Trimming took off 6 bases at V and 0 bases at J, with 8 bases between the two ends. Germline CDR1 and CDR2: SNHLY and FYNNEI. In DNA, the CDR3 is TGTGCCAGCAGGACAGCCGCAACTAATGAAAAACTGTTTTTT. It is translated as CASRTAATNEKLFF.